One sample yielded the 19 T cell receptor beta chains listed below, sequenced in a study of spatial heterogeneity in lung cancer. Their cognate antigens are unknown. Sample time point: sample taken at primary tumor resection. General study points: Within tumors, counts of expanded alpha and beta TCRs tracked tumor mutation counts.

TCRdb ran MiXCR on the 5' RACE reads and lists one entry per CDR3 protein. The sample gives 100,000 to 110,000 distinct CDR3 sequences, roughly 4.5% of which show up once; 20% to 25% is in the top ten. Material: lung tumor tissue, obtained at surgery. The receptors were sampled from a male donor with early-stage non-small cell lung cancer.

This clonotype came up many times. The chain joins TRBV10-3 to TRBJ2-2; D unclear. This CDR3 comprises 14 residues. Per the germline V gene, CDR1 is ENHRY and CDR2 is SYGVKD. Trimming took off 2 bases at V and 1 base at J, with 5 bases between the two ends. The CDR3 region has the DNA TGTGCCATCAGTGAGGATGTGAACACCGGGGAGCTGTTTTTT. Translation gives CAISEDVNTGELFF.

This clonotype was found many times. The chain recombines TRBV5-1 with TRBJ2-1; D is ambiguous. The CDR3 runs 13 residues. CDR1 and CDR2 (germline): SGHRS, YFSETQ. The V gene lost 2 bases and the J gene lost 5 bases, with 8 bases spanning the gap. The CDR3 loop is CASSFGMHNEQFF. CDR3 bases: TGCGCCAGCAGCTTTGGGATGCACAATGAGCAGTTCTTC. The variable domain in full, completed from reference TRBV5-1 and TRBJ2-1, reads KAGVTQTPRYLIKTRGQQVTLSCSPISGHRSVSWYQQTPGQGLQFLFEYFSETQRNKGNFPGRFSGRQFSNSRSEMNVSTLELGDSALYLCASSFGMHNEQFFGPGTRLTVL.

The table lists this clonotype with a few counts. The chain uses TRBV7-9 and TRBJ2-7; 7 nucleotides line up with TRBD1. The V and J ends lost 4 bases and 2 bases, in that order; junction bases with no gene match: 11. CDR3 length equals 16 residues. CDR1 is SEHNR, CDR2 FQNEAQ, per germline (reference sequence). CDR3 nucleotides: TGTGCCAGCAGCTCCGATACAGGGGTCGACGCCTACGAGCAGTACTTC. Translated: CASSSDTGVDAYEQYF.

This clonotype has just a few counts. The CDR3 bases are TGTGCCAGCAGCTCTCTAGCGGGACTGCATATGACAGATACGCAGTATTTT. Translation gives CASSSLAGLHMTDTQYF. V gene TRBV11-2 combines with J gene TRBJ2-3, with 9 bases identical to TRBD2. CDR3 length: 17 amino acids. Germline CDR1 and CDR2: SGHAT and FQNNGV. V was pared by 4 bases and J by 3 bases, with 11 bases of the junction left unmatched.

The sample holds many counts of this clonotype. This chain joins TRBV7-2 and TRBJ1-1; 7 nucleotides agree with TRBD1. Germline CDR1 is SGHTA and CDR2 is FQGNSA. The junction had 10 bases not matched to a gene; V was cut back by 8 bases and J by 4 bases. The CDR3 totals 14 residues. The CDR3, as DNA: TGTGCCAGCTATAGGGGGCTGAATCCCACTGAAGCTTTCTTT. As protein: CASYRGLNPTEAFF.

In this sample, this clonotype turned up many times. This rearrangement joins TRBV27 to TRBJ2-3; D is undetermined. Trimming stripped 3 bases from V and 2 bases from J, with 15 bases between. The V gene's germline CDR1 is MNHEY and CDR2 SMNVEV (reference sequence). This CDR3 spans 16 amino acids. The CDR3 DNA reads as TGTGCCAGCAGTTTCTACCGGTCAGAGAACACAGATACGCAGTATTTT. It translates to CASSFYRSENTDTQYF.

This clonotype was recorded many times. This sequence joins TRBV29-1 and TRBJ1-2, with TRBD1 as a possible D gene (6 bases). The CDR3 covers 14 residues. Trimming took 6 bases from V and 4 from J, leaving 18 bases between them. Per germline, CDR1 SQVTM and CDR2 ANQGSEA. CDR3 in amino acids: CSVLPRGDGYGYTF. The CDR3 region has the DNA TGCAGCGTGCTTCCGAGGGGGGATGGCTATGGCTACACCTTC. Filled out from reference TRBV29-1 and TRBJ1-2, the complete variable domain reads SAVISQKPSRDICQRGTSLTIQCQVDSQVTMMFWYRQQPGQSLTLIATANQGSEATYESGFVIDKFPISRPNLTFSTLTVSNMSPEDSSIYLCSVLPRGDGYGYTFGSGTRLTVV.

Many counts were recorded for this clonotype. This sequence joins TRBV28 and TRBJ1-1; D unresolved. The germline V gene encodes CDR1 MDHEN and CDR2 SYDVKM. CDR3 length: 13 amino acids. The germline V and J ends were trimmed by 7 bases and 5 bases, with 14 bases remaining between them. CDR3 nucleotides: TGTGCCAGCAATTGGGGAGGCGGGACTGAAGCTTTCTTT. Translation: CASNWGGGTEAFF.

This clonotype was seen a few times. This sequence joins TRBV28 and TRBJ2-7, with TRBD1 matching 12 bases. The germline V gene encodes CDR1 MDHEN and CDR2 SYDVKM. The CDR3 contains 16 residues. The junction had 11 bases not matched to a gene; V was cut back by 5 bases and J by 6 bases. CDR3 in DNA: TGTGCCAGCAGTCCCACCGGGGACAGGGGGCATTGCGAGCAGTACTTC. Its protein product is CASSPTGDRGHCEQYF.

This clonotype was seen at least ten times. CDR3 sequence: CASSLETDWNQPQHF. As DNA, the CDR3 is TGCGCCAGCAGCTTGGAGACGGACTGGAATCAGCCCCAGCATTTT. This chain uses TRBV5-1 with TRBJ1-5, with D hard to call. This CDR3 has 15 residues. Germline values: CDR1 SGHRS, CDR2 YFSETQ. With 0 bases removed from V and 4 bases from J, the gap between germline ends came to 11 bases.

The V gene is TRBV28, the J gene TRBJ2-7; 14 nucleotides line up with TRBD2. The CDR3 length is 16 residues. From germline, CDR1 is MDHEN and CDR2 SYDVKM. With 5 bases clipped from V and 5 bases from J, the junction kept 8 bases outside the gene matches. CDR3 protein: CASSPGTSGGGHEQYF. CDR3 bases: TGTGCCAGCAGTCCCGGGACTAGCGGGGGAGGCCACGAGCAGTACTTC.

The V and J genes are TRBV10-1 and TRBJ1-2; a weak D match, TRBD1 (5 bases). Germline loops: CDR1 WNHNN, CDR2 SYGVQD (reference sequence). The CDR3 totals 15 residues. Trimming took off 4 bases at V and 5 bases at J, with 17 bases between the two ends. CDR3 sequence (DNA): TGCGCCAGCAGTGTCGGTCAGGGAAGATCTTATGGCTACACCTTC. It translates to CASSVGQGRSYGYTF.

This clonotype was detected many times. Written as DNA, the CDR3 is TGTGCCAGCAGTCGAACTAATACGAACACCGGGGAGCTGTTTTTT. Its translation is CASSRTNTNTGELFF. This chain links TRBV2 with TRBJ2-2; no firm D call. CDR3 length: 15 residues. Trimming pared 5 bases from V and 0 bases from J, leaving 10 bases between. In germline, CDR1 is SNHLY, CDR2 FYNNEI.

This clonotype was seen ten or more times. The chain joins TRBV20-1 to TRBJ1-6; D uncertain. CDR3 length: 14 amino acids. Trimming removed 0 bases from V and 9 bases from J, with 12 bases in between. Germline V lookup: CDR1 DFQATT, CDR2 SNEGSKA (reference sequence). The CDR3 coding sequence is TGCAGTGCTAGAGATCTTAGATTGACTTCACCCCTCCACTTT. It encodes CSARDLRLTSPLHF.

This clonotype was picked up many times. CDR3 region: CASSQDRLRNSPLHF. The CDR3 DNA reads TGCGCCAGCAGCCAAGATCGCTTAAGGAATTCACCCCTCCACTTT. The genes are TRBV4-1 and TRBJ1-6; D ambiguous. CDR3 size: 15 residues. From germline, CDR1 is MGHRA and CDR2 YSYEKL. The V and J ends lost 0 bases and 7 bases respectively, with 10 bases between them.

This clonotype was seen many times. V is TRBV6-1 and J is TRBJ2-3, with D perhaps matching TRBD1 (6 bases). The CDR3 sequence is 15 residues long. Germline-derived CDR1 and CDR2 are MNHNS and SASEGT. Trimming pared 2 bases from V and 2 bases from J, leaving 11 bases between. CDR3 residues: CASSEPGEFTDTQYF. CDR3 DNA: TGTGCCAGCAGTGAACCAGGGGAGTTCACAGATACGCAGTATTTT.

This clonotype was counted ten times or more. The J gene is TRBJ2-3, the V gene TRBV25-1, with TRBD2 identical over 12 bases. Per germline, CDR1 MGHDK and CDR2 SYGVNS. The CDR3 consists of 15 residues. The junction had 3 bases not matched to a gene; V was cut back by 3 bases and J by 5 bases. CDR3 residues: CASSDPGLAGDTQYF. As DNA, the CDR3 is TGTGCCAGCAGTGATCCGGGACTAGCGGGAGATACGCAGTATTTT.

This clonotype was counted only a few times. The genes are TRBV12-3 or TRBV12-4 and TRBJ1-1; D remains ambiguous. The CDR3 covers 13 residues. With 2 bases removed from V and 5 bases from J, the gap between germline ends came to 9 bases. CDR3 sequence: CASSLSTSTEAFF. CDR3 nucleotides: TGTGCCAGCAGTTTAAGCACATCAACTGAAGCTTTCTTT.

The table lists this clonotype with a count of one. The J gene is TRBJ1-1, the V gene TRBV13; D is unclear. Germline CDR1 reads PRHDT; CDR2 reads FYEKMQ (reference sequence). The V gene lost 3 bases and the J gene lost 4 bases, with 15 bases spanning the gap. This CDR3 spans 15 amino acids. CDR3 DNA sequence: TGTGCCAGCAGCTTTGTAGGGAGGTATTTCACTGAAGCTTTCTTT. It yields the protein CASSFVGRYFTEAFF.